This T cell receptor beta chain was captured by sequencing in a study of blood T cell repertoires in COVID-19. For the study at large: The study drew acute and convalescent COVID-19 samples from the United States, Italy and Spain. Sources were T cells, B-cell-depleted T cells, or PBMCs; the material itself was cDNA or gDNA.

The sample holds one count of this clone. Per the study methods: Reference gene primer amplification gave nucleated cell count estimates. Some clones are missing from TCRdb's copy, which holds only in-frame ones; the method was immunoSEQ multiplex PCR. D and trimming come from the DNA, and the V and J calls and clone size come from that table. This sample has about 80,000 clones, with under 80% found just once. Germline assignment: CDR1 MNHEY and CDR2 SVGAGI. This CDR3 is 15 amino acids long. The germline V and J ends were trimmed by 5 bases and 0 bases, with 11 bases remaining between them. The sequenced material came from peripheral blood. The J gene is TRBJ2-1, the V gene TRBV6-5, with D possibly being TRBD1 (5 bases). The clonotype comes from a human donor in a cohort sampled during active COVID-19. CDR3 coding DNA: TGTGCCAGCAGTACTTTAAGGGGCTCCTACAATGAGCAGTTCTTC. Encoded protein: CASSTLRGSYNEQFF.